These 16 T cell receptor beta chains share one sample of origin, sequenced in a study of early T cells in non-severe SARS-CoV-2 infection. TCRdb reprocessed the 5' RACE reads with MiXCR, giving one entry per CDR3 protein. The data contain tens of thousands of distinct CDR3 sequences, around 14% of them singletons. Sequenced: whole blood. Every receptor here comes from an adult who was a healthcare worker with PCR-confirmed SARS-CoV-2 infection or an uninfected control (not recorded which).

The chain has TRBV4-1 and TRBJ2-1; D is unresolved. Germline CDR1 reads MGHRA; CDR2 reads YSYEKL. The CDR3 covers 16 residues. V was clipped by 1 base and J by 2 bases, with 12 bases between them. The CDR3 region has the DNA TGCGCCAGCAGCCAAGTGGACCGGGCGGCCTACAATGAGCAGTTCTTC. It yields the protein CASSQVDRAAYNEQFF.

Many counts were recorded for this clonotype. The rearrangement joins TRBV28 to TRBJ1-1, with 10 positions matching TRBD1. CDR3 length equals 15 residues. Trimming took 5 bases from V and 5 from J; bases not matched to a gene: 8. From germline, CDR1 is MDHEN and CDR2 SYDVKM. The CDR3 DNA sequence: TGTGCCAGCAGTCCATGGACAGGGGGGCCGACTGAAGCTTTCTTT. Translation: CASSPWTGGPTEAFF.

This chain joins TRBV4-3 and TRBJ2-3, with D perhaps TRBD2 (6 bases). CDR1 and CDR2 (germline): LGHNA, YSLEER. The CDR3 extends over 14 amino acids. Trimming cost V 5 bases and J 4 bases, with 13 bases left between them. The CDR3 DNA follows: TGCGCCAGCAGCGTCCGGGACTTAGCAGATACGCAGTATTTT. It yields the protein CASSVRDLADTQYF.

This clonotype was observed many times. This chain uses TRBV28 with TRBJ2-5, with D possibly being TRBD1 or TRBD2 (5 bases each). Trimming took off 10 bases at V and 2 bases at J, with 11 bases between the two ends. Germline-derived CDR1 and CDR2 are MDHEN and SYDVKM. This CDR3 has 12 amino acids. CDR3 in DNA: TGTGCCATTCGGGACCAACAAGAGACCCAGTACTTC. Amino acid sequence: CAIRDQQETQYF.

In its sample, this clonotype was seen a few times. V usage is TRBV9 and J usage is TRBJ2-5; D is perhaps TRBD2 (5 bases). V was pared by 2 bases and J by 2 bases, with 10 bases between. The germline V gene encodes CDR1 SGDLS and CDR2 YYNGEE. This CDR3 is 14 amino acids long. CDR3 coding DNA: TGTGCCAGCAGCGTTAGCGAGATACAAGAGACCCAGTACTTC. Translating gives CASSVSEIQETQYF.

This chain joins TRBV2 and TRBJ1-1; 7 bases align to TRBD1. CDR3 size: 11 residues. Germline CDR1 reads SNHLY; CDR2 reads FYNNEI. V shed 5 bases and J 10 bases; nucleotides not matched to a gene: 4. The CDR3 nucleotides are TGTGCCAGCAGTACAGGGGTTAGAGCTTTCTTT. It translates to CASSTGVRAFF.

With regard to this clonotype: This could be a read error, since a much larger clone is one nucleotide away. The chain uses TRBV28 and TRBJ2-7; 10 bases are a match to TRBD2. The CDR3 contains 15 residues. Germline V gene lookup returns CDR1 MDHEN and CDR2 SYDVKM. CDR3 nucleotide sequence: TGTGCCAGCAGACAGACTAGCGGGCGTCTCTACGAGCGGTACTTC. This gives the protein CASRQTSGRLYERYF.

This clonotype turned up a few times. The genes are TRBV19 and TRBJ2-7, with TRBD1 matching over 9 bases. This CDR3 contains 18 residues. Looked up from germline, CDR1 is LNHDA and CDR2 is SQIVND (reference sequence). V shed 2 bases, J shed 0 bases, and the junction held 11 bases outside the gene matches. CDR3 residues: CASSITHFTGQGSYEQYF. In nucleotides, the CDR3 is TGTGCCAGTAGTATAACCCACTTTACGGGACAGGGCTCCTACGAGCAGTACTTC.

This clonotype has just a few counts. This CDR3 is CASSQERATGELFF. In nucleotides, the CDR3 is TGCGCCAGCAGCCAAGAACGAGCTACCGGGGAGCTGTTTTTT. This rearrangement joins TRBV4-3 to TRBJ2-2; D gene ambiguous. Germline V lookup: CDR1 LGHNA, CDR2 YSLEER. CDR3 size: 14 residues. Trimming shortened V by 0 bases and J by 5 bases, and 7 bases separated the two germline ends.

This clonotype occurred a few times. As DNA, the CDR3 is TGTGCCAGCAGAGGGACAGGGCAAAGCTCCTACGAGCAGTACTTC. This encodes CASRGTGQSSYEQYF. The J gene is TRBJ2-7, the V gene TRBV12-3 or TRBV12-4, with 9 bases matching TRBD1. The V and J ends lost 6 bases and 0 bases, in that order; junction bases with no gene match: 6. The CDR3 covers 15 residues.

J is TRBJ2-2 and V is TRBV12-3 or TRBV12-4; 7 bases line up with TRBD2. The CDR3 contains 16 residues. The junction had 13 bases not matched to a gene; V was cut back by 8 bases and J by 4 bases. The CDR3 here is CASARPSGTTTGELFF. The CDR3 nucleotides are TGTGCCAGCGCCCGTCCCTCCGGGACTACCACCGGGGAGCTGTTTTTT.

The rearrangement uses TRBV27 and TRBJ1-1; no reliable D call. Trimming cost V 2 bases and J 4 bases, with 17 bases left between them. Per germline, CDR1 MNHEY and CDR2 SMNVEV (reference sequence). The CDR3 length is 16 residues. CDR3 protein: CASSLKGSGYRTEAFF. As DNA, the CDR3 is TGTGCCAGCAGTTTAAAGGGAAGCGGTTATCGCACTGAAGCTTTCTTT.

There are many counts of this clonotype. The CDR3 sequence: CASTTPNGSSTDTQYF. The CDR3 DNA follows: TGTGCCAGCACCACCCCAAACGGAAGTAGCACAGATACGCAGTATTTT. This chain uses TRBV7-9 with TRBJ2-3; D unclear. Germline CDR1 and CDR2: SEHNR and FQNEAQ (reference sequence). The V end was cut by 7 bases, the J end by 0 bases, with 17 bases between. This CDR3 is 16 amino acids long.

The chain joins TRBV4-2 to TRBJ2-7, with a possible D match to TRBD1 (6 bases). Between the trimmed V and J ends, which lost 1 base and 4 bases, there was a span of 11 bases. The V gene's germline CDR1 is LGHNA and CDR2 YNFKEQ. The CDR3 covers 14 residues. CDR3 sequence: CASSQANRVYEQYF. CDR3 coding DNA: TGTGCCAGCAGCCAAGCCAACAGGGTGTACGAGCAGTACTTC.

The rearrangement joins TRBV6-1 to TRBJ2-7; 8 positions match TRBD2. The trim removed 4 bases at V and 1 base at J, leaving 6 bases unmatched. Germline V gives CDR1 MNHNS, CDR2 SASEGT. The CDR3 spans 15 residues. CDR3 sequence: CASSAGLGGSYEQYF. CDR3 DNA: TGTGCCAGCAGTGCGGGACTAGGGGGGTCCTACGAGCAGTACTTC.

This clonotype was counted at least ten times. The chain uses TRBV28 and TRBJ2-7; the match to TRBD2 covers 8 bases. Germline V gives CDR1 MDHEN, CDR2 SYDVKM. Trimming cost V 5 bases and J 6 bases; bases outside gene matches: 12. The CDR3 extends over 15 amino acids. CDR3 in DNA: TGTGCCAGCAGTAAACGACTAGCGAGACCTACCGAGCAGTACTTC. Protein: CASSKRLARPTEQYF.